The text below deals with one T cell receptor beta chain. This may be a read error, as it is one base from a much larger clone. This likely comes from a read error, as the CDR3 has no conserved phenylalanine or tryptophan at its end. This sample was included in a study of T-cell reconstitution after alpha-beta-depleted transplantation in children. TCRbeta library construction was performed incorporating unique molecular identifiers. TCRdb re-called the PCR reads with MiXCR, one entry per CDR3 protein. The data hold over 150,000 distinct CDR3 sequences, with more than 14% observed a single time. V lost 2 bases and J 7 bases, leaving 26 bases between the germline ends. The CDR3 length is 19 residues. The germline gives CDR1 SGHAT, CDR2 FQNNGV.

The chain uses TRBV11-2 and TRBJ1-4, with D possibly matching TRBD1 (6 bases). The TCR was taken from a human donor who donated a stem cell graft to a child with acute lymphoblastic leukemia. Sequencing was performed on PBMCs from the stem cell graft donor, taken from the stem cell graft. The CDR3 DNA reads TGTGCCAGCAGCTTATTCGGCGGGGGGCGCCTGGGAACCCCTGAAAAACTGTTTTTG. Translation gives CASSLFGGGRLGTPEKLFL.